This entry concerns a single T cell receptor beta chain. With 0 bases removed from V and 1 base from J, the gap between germline ends came to 10 bases. The CDR3 extends over 16 amino acids. The germline CDR1 and CDR2 sequences are SGHNT and YYREEE (reference sequence). The data were obtained in a study of blood T cell repertoires in COVID-19. Study information: PBMCs, B-cell-depleted T cells, or T cells were the source of the cDNA or gDNA that made up the material.

This table comes from immunoSEQ multiplex PCR, and its TCRdb copy is limited to in-frame clones, with some not included. The sample holds about 150,000 clones, 80% to 90% seen once. The sample taken for sequencing was peripheral blood. This TCR came from a woman aged 70 to 79 with acute or convalescent COVID-19. V and J are TRBV5-4 and TRBJ2-2, with D tentatively TRBD1 (5 bases). Here the CDR3 DNA reads TGTGCCAGCAGCTTGGACTGGGGCGAGAACACCGGGGAGCTGTTTTTT. Its protein is CASSLDWGENTGELFF.